The present T cell receptor (beta chain) was sequenced within a study of T-cell reconstitution after alpha-beta-depleted transplantation in children. This clonotype has at least ten counts. Unique molecular identifiers were incorporated when the TCRbeta library was constructed. TCRdb itself ran the PCR reads through MiXCR, one entry per CDR3 protein. This table holds 490,000 or so distinct CDR3 sequences, around 12% found once. V gave up 8 bases and J gave up 6 bases; unmatched junction bases: 11. Per germline, CDR1 SNHLY and CDR2 FYNNEI. The CDR3 contains 15 residues. The V and J genes are TRBV2 and TRBJ1-5; the match to TRBD1 covers 9 bases. Here the sequenced sample was PBMCs from the stem cell graft donor, taken from the stem cell graft. The sequence was obtained from a human donor who donated a stem cell graft to a child with combined immunodeficiency. CDR3 in amino acids: CASCRDRDFGQPQHF. DNA of the CDR3: TGTGCCAGCTGCCGGGACAGGGATTTTGGTCAGCCCCAGCATTTT.